This T cell receptor beta chain was captured by sequencing in a study of follicular helper T cells after annual influenza vaccination. Measured with immunoSEQ multiplex PCR; TCRdb has only the in-frame clones, and not every one. The sample lists under 7,500 clones, about 88% seen once, with around 0.69% in the top ten. This clone has a single count. This sample's time point: 2015-2016 season, 7 days after influenza vaccination. The sample in question was CXCR5+ CD38- circulating T follicular helper cells from blood, obtained 7 days after influenza vaccination. The subset: circulating Tfh, non-naive CD4+CXCR5+PD-1+ (ICOS+CD38+ or ICOS-CD38-). This TCR was sampled from an adult who received the influenza vaccine.

CDR3 residues: CASSNSQGLGDTQYF. CDR3 coding DNA: TGTGCCAGTAGTAACTCGCAGGGTTTGGGAGATACGCAGTATTTT. This rearrangement joins TRBV19 to TRBJ2-3, with TRBD1 as a possible D gene (5 bases). The CDR3 loop spans 15 amino acids. The V and J ends lost 4 bases and 5 bases respectively, with 16 bases between them. The germline gives CDR1 LNHDA, CDR2 SQIVND (reference sequence).